These 8 T cell receptor beta chains originate from one sample sequenced in a study of T cell responses to AZD1222 COVID-19 vaccine. Sequencing was performed with immunoSEQ multiplex PCR; in TCRdb, only in-frame clones are kept and a portion is missing. The sample lists roughly 120,000 clones, around 93% occurring once. Specimen: peripheral blood, collected 28 days after the second AZD1222 dose. These receptors all come from an adult who received the AZD1222 COVID-19 vaccine.

The chain joins TRBV5-1 to TRBJ2-7, with 14 bases identical to TRBD2. The junction had 16 bases not matched to a gene; V was cut back by 4 bases and J by 7 bases. Per germline, CDR1 SGHRS and CDR2 YFSETQ. The CDR3 sequence is 18 residues long. The CDR3 sequence: CASSGGLAGGRRFPEQYF. In nucleotides, the CDR3 is TGCGCCAGCAGCGGCGGACTAGCGGGGGGACGGCGTTTCCCGGAGCAGTACTTC.

The chain joins TRBV6-5 to TRBJ2-3, with 8 positions matching TRBD2. This CDR3 region has 14 residues. V was clipped by 5 bases and J by 5 bases; unmatched bases: 6. Germline CDR1 is MNHEY and CDR2 is SVGAGI. The CDR3: CASSRGGRGDTQYF. As DNA, the CDR3 is TGTGCCAGCAGTCGCGGGGGGAGAGGAGATACGCAGTATTTT.

This CDR3 reads CASSSDPSEKLFF. The CDR3 DNA reads as TGTGCCAGCAGCTCGGACCCGTCAGAAAAACTGTTTTTT. The J gene is TRBJ1-4, the V gene TRBV7-9; no clear D gene. The germline gives CDR1 SEHNR, CDR2 FQNEAQ (reference sequence). Trimming removed 4 bases at V and 8 bases at J, with 11 bases between. This CDR3 spans 13 amino acids.

The V gene is TRBV28, the J gene TRBJ2-7; 8 nucleotides align to TRBD1. This CDR3 region has 13 residues. CDR1 is MDHEN and CDR2 is SYDVKM in the germline V gene. Unmatched junction bases numbered 5, after V lost 8 bases and J lost 2 bases. CDR3 region: CASRETGAYEQYF. The CDR3, as DNA: TGTGCCAGCCGCGAGACAGGGGCCTACGAGCAGTACTTC.

This clone appeared once. The J gene is TRBJ2-2, the V gene TRBV4-1; 7 bases fit TRBD2. The CDR3 is 17 residues long. V lost 1 base to trimming and J lost 2 bases; unmatched junction nucleotides: 7. Germline values: CDR1 MGHRA, CDR2 YSYEKL. The CDR3 loop reads CASSQGSSGINTGELFF. Here the CDR3 DNA reads TGCGCCAGCAGCCAAGGCTCTAGCGGAATAAACACCGGGGAGCTGTTTTTT.

V gene TRBV5-1 combines with J gene TRBJ1-1; possibly TRBD1 for D (5 bases). CDR1 is SGHRS and CDR2 is YFSETQ in the germline V gene. Between the trimmed V and J ends, which lost 2 bases and 1 base, there was a span of 6 bases. This CDR3 region has 13 residues. CDR3 sequence reads: CASSFGQNTEAFF. The CDR3 DNA follows: TGCGCCAGCAGCTTTGGACAGAACACTGAAGCTTTCTTT.

The gene calls are TRBV24-1 and TRBJ2-1, with TRBD2 matching over 11 bases. The germline V gene has CDR1 KGHDR and CDR2 SFDVKD. Trimming at V came to 1 base and at J to 7 bases, leaving 5 bases not matched to a gene. The CDR3 contains 16 residues. This CDR3 is CATSDFPSGGKNEQFF. CDR3 DNA sequence: TGTGCCACCAGTGATTTCCCTAGCGGGGGGAAGAATGAGCAGTTCTTC.

The chain combines TRBV6-1 with TRBJ1-1; possible D gene TRBD1, 5 bases. V dropped 4 bases and J dropped 1 base, with 19 bases sitting between them. This CDR3 has 17 residues. Germline assignment: CDR1 MNHNS and CDR2 SASEGT. For the CDR3, the DNA is TGTGCCAGCAGTGCCCGTGGGGGGGGTACCTGGAACACTGAAGCTTTCTTT. It specifies CASSARGGGTWNTEAFF.